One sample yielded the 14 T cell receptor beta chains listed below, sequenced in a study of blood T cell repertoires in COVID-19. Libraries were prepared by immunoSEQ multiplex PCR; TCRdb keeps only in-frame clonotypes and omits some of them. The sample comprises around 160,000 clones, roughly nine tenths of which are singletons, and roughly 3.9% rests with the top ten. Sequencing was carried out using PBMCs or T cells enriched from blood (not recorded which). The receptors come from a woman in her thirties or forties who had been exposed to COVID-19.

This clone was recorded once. The DNA of the CDR3 is TGTGCCAGCAGCTTAGATTGGACAGAAGAGACCCAGTACTTC. This gives the protein CASSLDWTEETQYF. The chain joins TRBV7-2 to TRBJ2-5; weak D call: TRBD1 (6 bases). This CDR3 region has 14 residues. Per germline, CDR1 SGHTA and CDR2 FQGNSA. V lost 1 base and J lost 3, with 9 bases in between.

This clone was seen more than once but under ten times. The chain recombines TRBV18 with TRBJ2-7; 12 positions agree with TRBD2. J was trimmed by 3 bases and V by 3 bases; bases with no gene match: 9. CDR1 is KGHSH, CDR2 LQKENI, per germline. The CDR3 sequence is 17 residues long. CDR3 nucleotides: TGTGCCAGCTCACCTCGTCTAGCGGGAGGGCCCGGCTACGAGCAGTACTTC. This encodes CASSPRLAGGPGYEQYF.

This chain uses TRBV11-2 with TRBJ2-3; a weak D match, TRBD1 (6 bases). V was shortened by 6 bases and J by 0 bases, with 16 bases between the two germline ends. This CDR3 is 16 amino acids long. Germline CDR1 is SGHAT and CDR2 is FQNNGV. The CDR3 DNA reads TGTGCCAGCAGTCGTCACAGGGAAAGGAGCACAGATACGCAGTATTTT. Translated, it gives CASSRHRERSTDTQYF.

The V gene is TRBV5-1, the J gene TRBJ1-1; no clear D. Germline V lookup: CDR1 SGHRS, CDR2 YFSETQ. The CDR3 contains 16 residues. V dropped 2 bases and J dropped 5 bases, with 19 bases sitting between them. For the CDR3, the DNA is TGCGCCAGCAGCTTAAATAACTCCCCAGGTATTACTGAAGCTTTCTTT. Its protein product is CASSLNNSPGITEAFF.

CDR3 in amino acids: CASRSQGSYTEAFF. DNA of the CDR3: TGTGCCAGCAGGAGTCAGGGGTCGTACACTGAAGCTTTCTTT. The rearrangement joins TRBV27 to TRBJ1-1; TRBD1 is a possible D gene (6 bases). V was trimmed by 6 bases and J by 3 bases, leaving 14 bases between them. Germline-derived CDR1 and CDR2 are MNHEY and SMNVEV (reference sequence). The CDR3 sequence is 14 residues long.

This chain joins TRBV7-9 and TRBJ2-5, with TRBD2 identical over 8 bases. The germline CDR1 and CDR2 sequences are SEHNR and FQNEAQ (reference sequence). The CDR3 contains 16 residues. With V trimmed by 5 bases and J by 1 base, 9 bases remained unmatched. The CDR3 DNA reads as TGTGCCAGCAGCGTCCGGGACCGGGGGGGCCAAGAGACCCAGTACTTC. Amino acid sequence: CASSVRDRGGQETQYF.

CDR3 amino acids: CASSPSDNQPQHF. CDR3 bases: TGTGCCAGCTCACCGTCAGACAATCAGCCCCAGCATTTT. The chain has TRBV18 and TRBJ1-5, with no clear D. Germline CDR1 KGHSH, CDR2 LQKENI. CDR3 length: 13 amino acids. Trimming removed 3 bases at V and 3 bases at J, with 6 bases between.

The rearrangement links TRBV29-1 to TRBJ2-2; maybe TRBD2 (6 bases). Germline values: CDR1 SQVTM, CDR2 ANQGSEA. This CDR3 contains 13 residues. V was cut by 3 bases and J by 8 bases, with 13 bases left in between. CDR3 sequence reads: CSVERAGGGELFF. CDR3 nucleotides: TGCAGCGTTGAGCGAGCCGGGGGTGGGGAGCTGTTTTTT.

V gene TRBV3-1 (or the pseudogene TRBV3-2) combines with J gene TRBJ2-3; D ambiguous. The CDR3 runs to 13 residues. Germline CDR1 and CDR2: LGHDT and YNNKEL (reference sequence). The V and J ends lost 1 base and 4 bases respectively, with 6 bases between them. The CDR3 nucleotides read TGTGCCAGCAGCCAAGCCCTACCAGATACGCAGTATTTT. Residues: CASSQALPDTQYF.

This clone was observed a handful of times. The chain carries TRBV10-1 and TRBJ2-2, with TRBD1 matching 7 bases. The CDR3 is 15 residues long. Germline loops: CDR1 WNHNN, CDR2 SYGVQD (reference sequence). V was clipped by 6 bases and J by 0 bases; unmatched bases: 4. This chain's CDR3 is CASSLGTANTGELFF. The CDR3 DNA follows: TGCGCCAGCAGCCTAGGGACAGCGAACACCGGGGAGCTGTTTTTT.

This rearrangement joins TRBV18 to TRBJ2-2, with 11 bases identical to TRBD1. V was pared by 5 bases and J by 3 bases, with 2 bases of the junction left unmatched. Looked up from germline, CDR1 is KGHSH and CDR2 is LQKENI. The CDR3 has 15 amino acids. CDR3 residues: CASSAGQGDTGELFF. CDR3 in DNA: TGTGCCAGCTCAGCGGGACAGGGGGACACCGGGGAGCTGTTTTTT.

The DNA for the CDR3 is TGCGCCAGCAGCCAAGAAGGACAGGGTCGGGATACGCAGTATTTT. Protein product: CASSQEGQGRDTQYF. V gene TRBV4-3 combines with J gene TRBJ2-3; 8 bases line up with TRBD1. Germline CDR1 LGHNA, CDR2 YSLEER. The CDR3 spans 15 residues. V dropped 0 bases and J dropped 6; count of bases not matched to a gene: 5.

CDR3 loop: CASRTWRYGYTF. The CDR3 DNA sequence: TGTGCCAGTAGGACATGGCGCTATGGCTACACCTTC. The rearrangement links TRBV19 to TRBJ1-2; the D is unclear. The CDR3 is 12 residues long. In germline, CDR1 is LNHDA, CDR2 SQIVND (reference sequence). V was pared by 6 bases and J by 4 bases, with 9 bases between.

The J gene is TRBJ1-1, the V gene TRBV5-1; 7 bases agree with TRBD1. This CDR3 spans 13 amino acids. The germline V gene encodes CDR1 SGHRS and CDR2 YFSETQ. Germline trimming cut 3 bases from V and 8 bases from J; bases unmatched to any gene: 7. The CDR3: CASSSTIQGEAFF. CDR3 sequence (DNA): TGCGCCAGCAGCTCCACTATACAGGGGGAAGCTTTCTTT.